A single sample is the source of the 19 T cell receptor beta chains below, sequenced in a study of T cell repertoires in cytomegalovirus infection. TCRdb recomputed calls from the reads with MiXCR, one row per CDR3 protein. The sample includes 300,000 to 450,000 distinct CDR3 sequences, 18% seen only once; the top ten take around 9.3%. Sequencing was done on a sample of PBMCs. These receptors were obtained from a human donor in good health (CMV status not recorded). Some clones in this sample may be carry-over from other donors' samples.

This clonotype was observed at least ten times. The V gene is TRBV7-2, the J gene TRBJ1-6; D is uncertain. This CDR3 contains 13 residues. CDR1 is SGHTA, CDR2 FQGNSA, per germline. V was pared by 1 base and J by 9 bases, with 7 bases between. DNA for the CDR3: TGTGCCAGCAGCTTAGGCGGCAGTTCACCCCTCCACTTT. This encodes CASSLGGSSPLHF.

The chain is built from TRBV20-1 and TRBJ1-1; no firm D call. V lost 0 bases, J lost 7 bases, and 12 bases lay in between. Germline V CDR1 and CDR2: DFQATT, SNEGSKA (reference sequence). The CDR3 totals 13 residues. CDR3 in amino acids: CSARDRVRVEAFF. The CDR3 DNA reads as TGCAGTGCTAGAGATAGGGTCAGAGTTGAAGCTTTCTTT.

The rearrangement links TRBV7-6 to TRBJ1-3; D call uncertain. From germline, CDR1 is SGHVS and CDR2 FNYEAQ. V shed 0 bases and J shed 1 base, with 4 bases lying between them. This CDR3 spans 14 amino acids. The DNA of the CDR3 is TGTGCCAGCAGCTTAGCAGCTTCTGGAAACACCATATATTTT. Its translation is CASSLAASGNTIYF. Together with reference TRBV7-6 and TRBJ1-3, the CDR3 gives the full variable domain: GAGVSQSPRYKVTKRGQDVALRCDPISGHVSLYWYRQALGQGPEFLTYFNYEAQQDKSGLPNDRFSAERPEGSISTLTIQRTEQRDSAMYRCASSLAASGNTIYFGEGSWLTVV.

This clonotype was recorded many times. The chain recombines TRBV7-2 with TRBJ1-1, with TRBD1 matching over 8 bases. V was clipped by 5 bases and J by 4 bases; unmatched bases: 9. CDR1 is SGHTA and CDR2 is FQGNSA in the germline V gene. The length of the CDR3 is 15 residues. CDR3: CASSPYRGEGTEAFF. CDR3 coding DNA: TGTGCCAGCAGCCCCTACAGGGGGGAGGGCACTGAAGCTTTCTTT.

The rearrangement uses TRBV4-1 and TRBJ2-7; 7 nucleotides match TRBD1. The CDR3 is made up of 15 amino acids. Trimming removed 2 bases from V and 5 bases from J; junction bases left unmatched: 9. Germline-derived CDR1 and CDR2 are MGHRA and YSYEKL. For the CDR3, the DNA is TGCGCCAGCAGCCAAAGCCATGGGACAGACCACGAGCAGTACTTC. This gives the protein CASSQSHGTDHEQYF.

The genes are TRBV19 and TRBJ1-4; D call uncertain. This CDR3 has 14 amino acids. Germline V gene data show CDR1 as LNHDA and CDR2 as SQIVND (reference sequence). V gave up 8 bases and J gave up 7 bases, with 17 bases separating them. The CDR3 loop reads CASGKLIFGEKLFF. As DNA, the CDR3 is TGTGCCAGTGGGAAACTGATCTTCGGTGAAAAACTGTTTTTT.

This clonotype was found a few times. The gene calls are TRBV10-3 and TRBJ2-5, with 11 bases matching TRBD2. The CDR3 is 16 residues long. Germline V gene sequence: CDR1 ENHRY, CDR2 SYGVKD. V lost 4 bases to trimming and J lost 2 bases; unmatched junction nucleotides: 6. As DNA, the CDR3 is TGTGCCATCAGTGGTGGTAGCGGGAGGGGACAAGAGACCCAGTACTTC. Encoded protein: CAISGGSGRGQETQYF.

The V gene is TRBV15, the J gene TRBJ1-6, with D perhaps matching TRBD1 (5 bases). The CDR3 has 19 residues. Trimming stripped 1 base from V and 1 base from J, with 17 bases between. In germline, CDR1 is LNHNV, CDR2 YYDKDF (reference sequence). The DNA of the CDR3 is TGTGCCACCAGCAGAGGCGACGGGGGATTAACATCCTATAATTCACCCCTCCACTTT. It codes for CATSRGDGGLTSYNSPLHF. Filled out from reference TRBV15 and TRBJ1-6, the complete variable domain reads DAMVIQNPRYQVTQFGKPVTLSCSQTLNHNVMYWYQQKSSQAPKLLFHYYDKDFNNEADTPDNFQSRRPNTSFCFLDIRSPGLGDTAMYLCATSRGDGGLTSYNSPLHFGNGTRLTVT.

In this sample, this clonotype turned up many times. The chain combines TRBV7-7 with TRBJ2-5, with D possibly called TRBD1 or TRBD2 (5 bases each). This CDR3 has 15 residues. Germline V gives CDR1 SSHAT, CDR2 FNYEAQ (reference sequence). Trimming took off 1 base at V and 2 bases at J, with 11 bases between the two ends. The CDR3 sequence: CASSLEVGAQETQYF. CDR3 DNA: TGTGCCAGCAGCTTAGAAGTCGGGGCTCAAGAGACCCAGTACTTC. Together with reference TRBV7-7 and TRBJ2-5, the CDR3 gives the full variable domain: GAGVSQSPRYKVTKRGQDVTLRCDPISSHATLYWYQQALGQGPEFLTYFNYEAQPDKSGLPSDRFSAERPEGSISTLTIQRTEQRDSAMYRCASSLEVGAQETQYFGPGTRLLVL.

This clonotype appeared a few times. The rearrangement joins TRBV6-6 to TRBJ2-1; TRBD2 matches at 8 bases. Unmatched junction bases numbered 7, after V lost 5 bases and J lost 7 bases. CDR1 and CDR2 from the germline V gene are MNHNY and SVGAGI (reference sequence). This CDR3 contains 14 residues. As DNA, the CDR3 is TGTGCCAGCAGTATCCGGGAGGGGGGAAATGAGCAGTTCTTC. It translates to CASSIREGGNEQFF.

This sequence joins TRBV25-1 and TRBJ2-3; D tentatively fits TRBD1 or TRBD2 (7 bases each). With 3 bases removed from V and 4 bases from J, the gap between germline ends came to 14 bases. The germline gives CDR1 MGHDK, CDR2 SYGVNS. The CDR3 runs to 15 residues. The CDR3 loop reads CASSETGRDADTQYF. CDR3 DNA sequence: TGTGCCAGCAGTGAGACAGGGAGGGACGCAGATACGCAGTATTTT.

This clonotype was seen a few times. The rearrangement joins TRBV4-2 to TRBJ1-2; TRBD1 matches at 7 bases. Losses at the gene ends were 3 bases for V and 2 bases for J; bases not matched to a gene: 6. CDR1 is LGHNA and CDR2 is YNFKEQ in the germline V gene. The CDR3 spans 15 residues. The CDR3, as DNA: TGTGCCAGCAGCCAGGTAGGGGGACAGAACTATGGCTACACCTTC. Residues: CASSQVGGQNYGYTF.

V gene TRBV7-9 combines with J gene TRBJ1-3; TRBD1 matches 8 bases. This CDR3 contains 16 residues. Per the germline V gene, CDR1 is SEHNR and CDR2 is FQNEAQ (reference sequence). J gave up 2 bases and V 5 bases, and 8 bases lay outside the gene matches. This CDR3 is CASSPRQGLAGNTIYF. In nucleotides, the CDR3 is TGTGCCAGCAGCCCCCGACAGGGGTTGGCTGGAAACACCATATATTTT.

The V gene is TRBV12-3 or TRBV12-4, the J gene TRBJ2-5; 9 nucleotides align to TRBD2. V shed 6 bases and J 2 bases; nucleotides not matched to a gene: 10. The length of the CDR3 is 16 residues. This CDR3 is CASSPGTSSEQETQYF. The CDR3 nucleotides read TGTGCCAGCAGCCCTGGGACTAGCAGTGAGCAAGAGACCCAGTACTTC.

The CDR3 DNA sequence: TGCGCCAGCAGCTTGGAGGACAGAGATACGCAGTATTTT. Protein sequence: CASSLEDRDTQYF. The chain uses TRBV5-1 and TRBJ2-3, with D possibly matching TRBD1 (6 bases). V shed 0 bases and J shed 5 bases, with 7 bases lying between them. The CDR3 sequence is 13 residues long. Germline-derived CDR1 and CDR2 are SGHRS and YFSETQ.

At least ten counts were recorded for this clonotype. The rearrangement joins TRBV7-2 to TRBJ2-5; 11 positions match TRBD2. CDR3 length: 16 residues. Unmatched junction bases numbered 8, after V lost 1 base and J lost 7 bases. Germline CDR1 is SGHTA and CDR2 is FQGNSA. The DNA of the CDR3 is TGTGCCAGCAGCTTAGAGGAACTAGCGGGAGCGGGGACCCAGTACTTC. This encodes CASSLEELAGAGTQYF.

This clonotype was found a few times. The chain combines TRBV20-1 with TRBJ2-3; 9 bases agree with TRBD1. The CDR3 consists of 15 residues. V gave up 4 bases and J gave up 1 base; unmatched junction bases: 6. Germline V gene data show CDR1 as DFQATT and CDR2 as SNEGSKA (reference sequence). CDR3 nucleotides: TGCAGTGCTATTCGCCGGGACAGGGGCACAGATACGCAGTATTTT. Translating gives CSAIRRDRGTDTQYF.

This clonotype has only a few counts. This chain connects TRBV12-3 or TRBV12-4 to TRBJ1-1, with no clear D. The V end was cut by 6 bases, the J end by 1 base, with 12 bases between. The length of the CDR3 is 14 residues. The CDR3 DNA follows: TGTGCCAGCAGATACAGACCCGCGAACACTGAAGCTTTCTTT. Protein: CASRYRPANTEAFF.

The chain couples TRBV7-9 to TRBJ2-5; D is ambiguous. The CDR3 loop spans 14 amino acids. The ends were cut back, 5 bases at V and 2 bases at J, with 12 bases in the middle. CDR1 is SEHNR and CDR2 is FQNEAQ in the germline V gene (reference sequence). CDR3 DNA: TGTGCCAGCAGCCCACGACTGAAACAAGAGACCCAGTACTTC. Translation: CASSPRLKQETQYF. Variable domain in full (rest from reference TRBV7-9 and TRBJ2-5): DTGVSQNPRHKITKRGQNVTFRCDPISEHNRLYWYRQTLGQGPEFLTYFQNEAQLEKSRLLSDRFSAERPKGSFSTLEIQRTEQGDSAMYLCASSPRLKQETQYFGPGTRLLVL.